These 26 T cell receptor beta chains originate from one sample sequenced in a study of blood T cell repertoires in COVID-19. Libraries were prepared by immunoSEQ multiplex PCR; TCRdb keeps only in-frame clonotypes and omits some of them. Here the sample spans around 140,000 clones, about 90% being singletons. Sequenced: peripheral blood. The receptor source for this set is a man aged 50 to 59 who had recovered from COVID-19.

The rearrangement links TRBV9 to TRBJ2-5; possible D gene TRBD2, 7 bases. V was clipped by 3 bases and J by 4 bases, with 13 bases between them. Germline CDR1 is SGDLS and CDR2 is YYNGEE. This CDR3 comprises 14 residues. This CDR3 is CASSARGGVETQYF. CDR3 bases: TGTGCCAGCAGCGCGAGAGGGGGGGTAGAGACCCAGTACTTC.

Only one count was recorded for this clone. V gene TRBV29-1 combines with J gene TRBJ2-1, with TRBD2 matching over 9 bases. In germline, CDR1 is SQVTM, CDR2 ANQGSEA. V lost 7 bases, J lost 4 bases, and 11 bases stayed unmatched. The CDR3 covers 15 residues. The CDR3 coding sequence is TGCAGCGCTCCAGGGGGAGCGGGGGGATACAATGAGCAGTTCTTC. As protein: CSAPGGAGGYNEQFF.

This chain joins TRBV3-1 (or the pseudogene TRBV3-2) and TRBJ1-1, with a weak D call TRBD1 (6 bases). The CDR3 has 18 residues. The germline V and J ends were trimmed by 1 base and 4 bases, with 22 bases remaining between them. Germline V gene sequence: CDR1 LGHDT, CDR2 YNNKEL (reference sequence). The CDR3 DNA sequence: TGTGCCAGCAGCCAAGGTCGGACAGCCCTCTCCCGGGGCACTGAAGCTTTCTTT. This sequence encodes CASSQGRTALSRGTEAFF.

This rearrangement joins TRBV29-1 to TRBJ2-7; 9 nucleotides match TRBD2. CDR3 length: 13 residues. Trimming cost V 6 bases and J 2 bases; bases outside gene matches: 5. In germline, CDR1 is SQVTM, CDR2 ANQGSEA. CDR3 protein: CSVAGGTPYEQYF. The DNA for the CDR3 is TGCAGCGTCGCGGGAGGGACCCCCTACGAGCAGTACTTC.

This clone has just a few counts. This rearrangement joins TRBV19 to TRBJ1-1; D might be TRBD1 (5 bases). With 7 bases removed from V and 4 bases from J, the gap between germline ends came to 16 bases. The CDR3 has 14 residues. The germline CDR1 and CDR2 sequences are LNHDA and SQIVND (reference sequence). The CDR3, as DNA: TGTGCCAGTAAGCCCTCGGTGGGGGGCACTGAAGCTTTCTTT. Amino acid sequence: CASKPSVGGTEAFF. The complete variable domain, with remaining parts taken from reference TRBV19 and TRBJ1-1, reads DGGITQSPKYLFRKEGQNVTLSCEQNLNHDAMYWYRQDPGQGLRLIYYSQIVNDFQKGDIAEGYSVSREKKESFPLTVTSAQKNPTAFYLCASKPSVGGTEAFFGQGTRLTVV.

This chain connects TRBV19 to TRBJ2-7, with 8 bases fitting TRBD1. With 5 bases clipped from V and 3 bases from J, the junction kept 12 bases outside the gene matches. The germline V gene encodes CDR1 LNHDA and CDR2 SQIVND (reference sequence). The CDR3 spans 16 residues. The CDR3 reads CASSGTQGVLLYEQYF. The DNA of the CDR3 is TGTGCCAGTAGTGGTACACAGGGGGTACTTCTCTACGAGCAGTACTTC. The full variable domain, completed using reference TRBV19 and TRBJ2-7, is DGGITQSPKYLFRKEGQNVTLSCEQNLNHDAMYWYRQDPGQGLRLIYYSQIVNDFQKGDIAEGYSVSREKKESFPLTVTSAQKNPTAFYLCASSGTQGVLLYEQYFGPGTRLTVT.

CDR3 DNA: TGTGCCAGCAGCCAACCGGGAGGGTGGTCTTTCTTT. Residues: CASSQPGGWSFF. This chain links TRBV3-1 (or the pseudogene TRBV3-2) with TRBJ1-1; D gene uncertain. The CDR3 sequence is 12 residues long. V was trimmed by 2 bases and J by 12 bases, leaving 13 bases between them. Germline-derived CDR1 and CDR2 are LGHDT and YNNKEL (reference sequence).

The rearrangement uses TRBV5-4 and TRBJ2-7; 14 bases agree with TRBD2. The CDR3 length is 16 residues. Germline trimming cut 4 bases from V and 4 bases from J; bases unmatched to any gene: 7. The V gene's germline CDR1 is SGHNT and CDR2 YYREEE (reference sequence). CDR3 DNA sequence: TGTGCCAGCAGCCCTAAGGGACTAGCGGGGGTTTACGAGCAGTACTTC. Its translation: CASSPKGLAGVYEQYF.

This chain's CDR3 is CASSEGAPYEQYF. The CDR3 DNA sequence: TGCGCCAGCAGCGAGGGGGCACCCTACGAGCAGTACTTC. The rearrangement links TRBV5-1 to TRBJ2-7, with 7 nucleotides matching TRBD1. V shed 4 bases, J shed 2 bases, and the junction held 3 bases outside the gene matches. Per germline, CDR1 SGHRS and CDR2 YFSETQ. This CDR3 is 13 amino acids long.

DNA of the CDR3: TGTGCCAGTAAGGAGGGAGTGGACTCCTACAATGAGCAGTTCTTC. It translates to CASKEGVDSYNEQFF. The V gene is TRBV19, the J gene TRBJ2-1, with a tentative D call TRBD2 (6 bases). The germline CDR1 and CDR2 sequences are LNHDA and SQIVND (reference sequence). This CDR3 has 15 residues. Between the trimmed V and J ends, which lost 7 bases and 0 bases, there was a span of 13 bases.

The chain employs TRBV6-5 and TRBJ1-4; D unclear. Trimming removed 7 bases from V and 8 bases from J, with 17 bases in between. CDR1 and CDR2 (germline): MNHEY, SVGAGI. The CDR3 is made up of 14 amino acids. CDR3 in DNA: TGTGCCAGCAAGCCGTGGGCGCGTACGGAAAAACTGTTTTTT. Encoded protein: CASKPWARTEKLFF.

This chain connects TRBV4-1 to TRBJ2-5; D may be TRBD1 (5 bases). Germline CDR1 reads MGHRA; CDR2 reads YSYEKL. Trimming cost V 0 bases and J 6 bases, with 14 bases left between them. CDR3 length: 15 residues. CDR3 coding DNA: TGCGCCAGCAGCCAAGATCGTCAAGGGGCTAAGACCCAGTACTTC. Translated, it gives CASSQDRQGAKTQYF.

V usage is TRBV13 and J usage is TRBJ1-1, with 12 bases aligning to TRBD1. The CDR3 totals 17 residues. Germline V CDR1 and CDR2: PRHDT, FYEKMQ (reference sequence). The ends lost 5 bases at V and 0 bases at J; junction bases unmatched: 7. This CDR3 reads CASSPGDRGHLNTEAFF. CDR3 DNA: TGTGCCAGCAGCCCCGGGGACAGGGGGCATTTGAACACTGAAGCTTTCTTT.

The chain couples TRBV19 to TRBJ1-2; D perhaps matches TRBD1 (6 bases). Germline lookup yields CDR1 LNHDA and CDR2 SQIVND (reference sequence). The CDR3 spans 14 residues. Trimming cost V 6 bases and J 2 bases, with 13 bases left between them. The CDR3 nucleotides are TGTGCCAGTAGCCTCGGGGGGCGCAACTATGGCTACACCTTC. This gives the protein CASSLGGRNYGYTF.

This clone has a single count. The V call is TRBV27, the J call TRBJ1-5; D is perhaps TRBD1 (5 bases). Germline V gene sequence: CDR1 MNHEY, CDR2 SMNVEV (reference sequence). The CDR3 totals 13 residues. V was pared by 8 bases and J by 5 bases, with 13 bases between. The CDR3 loop reads CASRQGSYQPQHF. The DNA of the CDR3 is TGTGCCAGCCGTCAGGGTTCTTATCAGCCCCAGCATTTT.

The chain uses TRBV2 and TRBJ1-4, with D tentatively TRBD1 (6 bases). Per germline, CDR1 SNHLY and CDR2 FYNNEI. This CDR3 region has 16 residues. Trimming stripped 6 bases from V and 1 base from J, with 15 bases between. The CDR3 protein is CASRDTQGGTNEKLFF. The CDR3 region has the DNA TGTGCCAGCAGAGACACACAGGGTGGAACTAATGAAAAACTGTTTTTT. The full variable domain, its missing parts supplied by reference TRBV2 and TRBJ1-4, is EPEVTQTPSHQVTQMGQEVILRCVPISNHLYFYWYRQILGQKVEFLVSFYNNEISEKSEIFDDQFSVERPDGSNFTLKIRSTKLEDSAMYFCASRDTQGGTNEKLFFGSGTQLSVL.

The chain employs TRBV10-3 and TRBJ2-5; maybe TRBD2 (6 bases). Germline V lookup: CDR1 ENHRY, CDR2 SYGVKD. The CDR3 covers 14 residues. Trimming stripped 11 bases from V and 4 bases from J, with 20 bases between. As DNA, the CDR3 is TGTGCCGCTGCGGAGCGGGCGGAAGCAGAGACCCAGTACTTC. Translated, it gives CAAAERAEAETQYF.

This clone has a single count. The chain has TRBV5-1 and TRBJ2-2; tentatively, D is TRBD1 (6 bases). Trimming shortened V by 0 bases and J by 0 bases, and 9 bases separated the two germline ends. CDR3 size: 16 residues. CDR1 is SGHRS, CDR2 YFSETQ, per germline. The CDR3 sequence is CASSLEGTTNTGELFF. DNA of the CDR3: TGCGCCAGCAGCTTGGAAGGGACAACGAACACCGGGGAGCTGTTTTTT.

This sequence joins TRBV9 and TRBJ1-2; TRBD1 agrees at 8 bases. CDR3 length equals 17 residues. Trimming cost V 3 bases and J 0 bases; bases outside gene matches: 10. CDR1 and CDR2 (germline): SGDLS, YYNGEE. The CDR3 reads CASSGIRGTGANYGYTF. CDR3 coding DNA: TGTGCCAGCAGCGGTATTAGGGGGACAGGCGCTAACTATGGCTACACCTTC.

This chain links TRBV6-1 with TRBJ2-1; TRBD1 might be the D (6 bases). The germline V and J ends were trimmed by 0 bases and 4 bases, with 13 bases remaining between them. Germline CDR1 MNHNS, CDR2 SASEGT. The CDR3 consists of 16 residues. The CDR3 spells CASSEAYWGPYNEQFF. The CDR3 DNA follows: TGTGCCAGCAGTGAAGCGTACTGGGGGCCATACAATGAGCAGTTCTTC.

V gene TRBV7-2 combines with J gene TRBJ2-1; D remains unclear. The CDR3 consists of 13 residues. Germline CDR1 SGHTA, CDR2 FQGNSA. Between the trimmed V and J ends, which lost 2 bases and 5 bases, there was a span of 7 bases. The chain's CDR3 is CASSLYTDNEQFF. The CDR3 nucleotides are TGTGCCAGCAGCTTATACACCGACAATGAGCAGTTCTTC.

The sample holds a few counts of this clone. The CDR3 sequence: CASSPSSGVAGELFF. CDR3 DNA sequence: TGTGCCAGCAGCCCGTCTTCGGGGGTCGCCGGGGAGCTGTTTTTT. This sequence joins TRBV7-3 and TRBJ2-2; the D gene is possibly TRBD2 (6 bases). V lost 5 bases and J 6 bases, leaving 16 bases between the germline ends. This CDR3 spans 15 amino acids. Looked up from germline, CDR1 is SGHTA and CDR2 is FQGTGA.

This chain joins TRBV4-3 and TRBJ2-7; 10 positions agree with TRBD1. The length of the CDR3 is 13 residues. Germline V gene lookup returns CDR1 LGHNA and CDR2 YSLEER. V dropped 5 bases and J dropped 3; count of bases not matched to a gene: 1. CDR3 in amino acids: CASSGDRGYEQYF. The CDR3 nucleotides read TGCGCCAGCAGCGGGGACAGGGGCTACGAGCAGTACTTC.

Only a few counts were recorded for this clone. The chain combines TRBV20-1 with TRBJ2-7; possibly TRBD2 for D (5 bases). The CDR3 spans 13 residues. With 3 bases removed from V and 5 bases from J, the gap between germline ends came to 14 bases. CDR1 and CDR2 from the germline V gene are DFQATT and SNEGSKA (reference sequence). The CDR3: CSASRASIDEQYF. CDR3 DNA: TGCAGTGCTAGTAGGGCTAGCATCGACGAGCAGTACTTC.

The chain links TRBV14 to TRBJ2-2, with D unresolved. Germline loops: CDR1 SGHDN, CDR2 FVKESK. CDR3 length: 15 residues. Trimming stripped 1 base from V and 1 base from J, with 7 bases between. CDR3 region: CASSQVVQNTGELFF. CDR3 in DNA: TGTGCCAGCAGCCAAGTAGTCCAGAACACCGGGGAGCTGTTTTTT.

The rearrangement links TRBV3-1 (or the pseudogene TRBV3-2) to TRBJ2-3; TRBD2 aligns across 10 bases. CDR1 and CDR2 (germline): LGHDT, YNNKEL (reference sequence). Unmatched junction bases numbered 8, after V lost 3 bases and J lost 2 bases. This CDR3 has 17 amino acids. CDR3 sequence reads: CASSQRQRGGNTDTQYF. CDR3 DNA: TGTGCCAGCAGCCAGAGACAGCGGGGGGGAAACACAGATACGCAGTATTTT.